These 21 T cell receptor beta chains were sequenced from one sample in a study of technical replicates of blood from a few donors. TCRdb's table, derived via immunoSEQ multiplex PCR, lists solely in-frame clones and lacks some. The sample contains tens of thousands of clones, approximately 94% of which appear only once. Sequences were obtained from T cells isolated from PBMCs. The source is a human donor in good health.

This clone was seen just once. The rearrangement links TRBV14 to TRBJ1-2; D perhaps matches TRBD1 (6 bases). V shed 5 bases and J shed 4 bases, with 14 bases lying between them. Germline values: CDR1 SGHDN, CDR2 FVKESK. CDR3 length: 14 amino acids. This CDR3 reads CASSSRGTSYGYTF. CDR3 DNA: TGTGCCAGCAGCTCCAGGGGTACAAGCTATGGCTACACCTTC.

This clone was seen a handful of times. The V call is TRBV14, the J call TRBJ2-6, with D possibly TRBD1 on 6 matching bases. Germline V gene sequence: CDR1 SGHDN, CDR2 FVKESK. Deletions cut 3 bases from V and 2 bases from J, with 8 bases between. The CDR3 covers 15 residues. This chain's CDR3 is CASSQQGPGANVLTF. As DNA, the CDR3 is TGTGCCAGCAGCCAGCAGGGGCCTGGGGCCAACGTCCTGACTTTC.

The chain has TRBV11-3 and TRBJ2-7; the match to TRBD2 covers 7 bases. This CDR3 region has 14 residues. V dropped 5 bases and J dropped 2; count of bases not matched to a gene: 6. The germline gives CDR1 SGHNT, CDR2 YENEEA. CDR3 sequence: CASSPTSPPYEQYF. CDR3 coding DNA: TGTGCCAGCAGCCCGACTAGCCCTCCCTACGAGCAGTACTTC.

The chain joins TRBV6-1 to TRBJ2-7; 8 nucleotides match TRBD1. This CDR3 has 13 amino acids. The trim removed 6 bases at V and 3 bases at J, leaving 4 bases unmatched. Germline V gives CDR1 MNHNS, CDR2 SASEGT. The CDR3 sequence: CASSSGQGYEQYF. For the CDR3, the DNA is TGTGCCAGCAGCTCCGGACAGGGCTACGAGCAGTACTTC.

The chain carries TRBV28 and TRBJ2-5; TRBD1 matches 7 bases. Germline V gene lookup returns CDR1 MDHEN and CDR2 SYDVKM. With V trimmed by 3 bases and J by 4 bases, 8 bases remained unmatched. The CDR3 loop spans 15 amino acids. The DNA for the CDR3 is TGTGCCAGCAGTTTCGATTTAGGGGGCGCAGAGACCCAGTACTTC. Translation gives CASSFDLGGAETQYF.

This chain joins TRBV7-2 and TRBJ1-2; 7 bases agree with TRBD1. The germline CDR1 and CDR2 sequences are SGHTA and FQGNSA. The CDR3 is 13 residues long. V shed 5 bases, J shed 6 bases, and the junction held 6 bases outside the gene matches. In nucleotides, the CDR3 is TGTGCCAGCAGCCAACCACAGGGGCATGGCTACACCTTC. Protein sequence: CASSQPQGHGYTF.

A single count supports this clone. The chain carries TRBV11-2 and TRBJ2-7; tentative D call: TRBD2 (5 bases). Per the germline V gene, CDR1 is SGHAT and CDR2 is FQNNGV. The CDR3 sequence is 15 residues long. Trimming pared 5 bases from V and 2 bases from J, leaving 16 bases between. The CDR3 sequence: CASSPSRVTAYEQYF. The CDR3 region has the DNA TGTGCCAGCAGCCCTTCGAGGGTCACCGCCTACGAGCAGTACTTC.

The table lists this clone with a count of one. The rearrangement links TRBV10-2 to TRBJ2-7, with D possibly TRBD2 on 5 matching bases. Trimming left V 3 bases short and J 0 bases short, with 9 bases between. The CDR3 is 14 residues long. Germline V gene lookup returns CDR1 WSHSY and CDR2 SAAADI. In DNA form, the CDR3 reads TGCGCCAGCAGTGAAAGGACTCCCTCCTACGAGCAGTACTTC. Protein product: CASSERTPSYEQYF.

The chain recombines TRBV18 with TRBJ2-1; a weak D match, TRBD1 (5 bases). The V gene lost 2 bases and the J gene lost 6 bases, with 14 bases spanning the gap. CDR3 length: 15 amino acids. Germline V gives CDR1 KGHSH, CDR2 LQKENI. CDR3 amino acids: CASSPRGANGNEQFF. CDR3 DNA sequence: TGTGCCAGCTCACCAAGGGGCGCGAATGGCAATGAGCAGTTCTTC. The full variable domain, rest sourced from reference TRBV18 and TRBJ2-1, is NAGVMQNPRHLVRRRGQEARLRCSPMKGHSHVYWYRQLPEEGLKFMVYLQKENIIDESGMPKERFSAEFPKEGPSILRIQQVVRGDSAAYFCASSPRGANGNEQFFGPGTRLTVL.

The chain links TRBV5-5 to TRBJ2-5; the match to TRBD2 covers 11 bases. This CDR3 comprises 17 residues. V shed 4 bases and J 2 bases; nucleotides not matched to a gene: 10. Germline CDR1 and CDR2: SGHKS and YYEKEE (reference sequence). The CDR3 region is CASSPDPGTSGQETQYF. As DNA, the CDR3 is TGTGCCAGCAGCCCGGATCCAGGGACTAGCGGACAAGAGACCCAGTACTTC.

The chain links TRBV6-5 to TRBJ2-7; maybe TRBD1 (6 bases). CDR1 and CDR2 from the germline V gene are MNHEY and SVGAGI. This CDR3 is built from 13 residues. The V end was cut by 7 bases, the J end by 0 bases, with 10 bases between. The CDR3: CASIGDTSYEQYF. DNA of the CDR3: TGTGCCAGCATAGGGGACACCTCCTACGAGCAGTACTTC.

This clone was seen only once. The rearrangement uses TRBV6-1 and TRBJ2-1; TRBD1 might be the D (5 bases). V was pared by 7 bases and J by 2 bases, with 9 bases between. The germline CDR1 and CDR2 sequences are MNHNS and SASEGT. The CDR3 contains 13 residues. The CDR3 bases are TGTGCCAGCATCGACAGAGCCTACAATGAGCAGTTCTTC. Its protein product is CASIDRAYNEQFF.

For this clone: Different DNA sequences within this sample yield the same CDR3. This sequence joins TRBV6-6 and TRBJ2-7; 9 nucleotides line up with TRBD1. V trimming: 10 bases; J trimming: 4 bases; junction bases outside the gene matches: 17. The germline CDR1 and CDR2 sequences are MNHNY and SVGAGI (reference sequence). CDR3 length: 16 amino acids. In nucleotides, the CDR3 is TGTGCCACCAATAGAGGATTCGGACAGGGGATTTACGAGCAGTACTTC. Amino acid sequence: CATNRGFGQGIYEQYF.

The V and J genes are TRBV11-1 and TRBJ1-1, with 7 bases lining up with TRBD1. The CDR3 contains 15 residues. The ends lost 6 bases at V and 0 bases at J; junction bases unmatched: 7. The germline V gene encodes CDR1 SGHAT and CDR2 FQDESV (reference sequence). The CDR3 loop reads CASSITGTVNTEAFF. As DNA, the CDR3 is TGTGCCAGCAGTATAACCGGGACAGTGAACACTGAAGCTTTCTTT.

This chain joins TRBV2 and TRBJ2-7, with D possibly matching TRBD2 (5 bases). Trimming shortened V by 9 bases and J by 8 bases, and 17 bases separated the two germline ends. This CDR3 has 12 residues. CDR1 and CDR2 from the germline V gene are SNHLY and FYNNEI. CDR3 amino acids: CARRDSAGQQYF. The CDR3 DNA follows: TGTGCCAGACGGGATTCCGCTGGGCAGCAGTACTTC.

J is TRBJ2-2 and V is TRBV27, with D possibly being TRBD1 (5 bases). The length of the CDR3 is 14 residues. V was shortened by 3 bases and J by 6 bases, with 11 bases between the two germline ends. Per the germline V gene, CDR1 is MNHEY and CDR2 is SMNVEV (reference sequence). The DNA for the CDR3 is TGTGCCAGCAGTTTGGGGCTTCGCGCCGGGGAGCTGTTTTTT. As protein: CASSLGLRAGELFF.

The V and J genes are TRBV28 and TRBJ1-3; the D gene is possibly TRBD1 (5 bases). CDR1 and CDR2 from the germline V gene are MDHEN and SYDVKM. The V end lost 1 base, the J end lost 2 bases, and 9 bases lay between the germline ends. The CDR3 is made up of 15 amino acids. CDR3 loop: CASSLYRGAGNTIYF. CDR3 nucleotide sequence: TGTGCCAGCAGTTTATATCGGGGGGCTGGAAACACCATATATTTT. The variable domain in full, completed from reference TRBV28 and TRBJ1-3, reads DVKVTQSSRYLVKRTGEKVFLECVQDMDHENMFWYRQDPGLGLRLIYFSYDVKMKEKGDIPEGYSVSREKKERFSLILESASTNQTSMYLCASSLYRGAGNTIYFGEGSWLTVV.

J is TRBJ1-5 and V is TRBV19; D perhaps matches TRBD1 (6 bases). The V and J ends lost 5 bases and 0 bases respectively, with 8 bases between them. From germline, CDR1 is LNHDA and CDR2 SQIVND (reference sequence). The CDR3 contains 14 residues. This CDR3 is CASSAGDSNQPQHF. DNA for the CDR3: TGTGCCAGTAGTGCAGGGGATAGCAATCAGCCCCAGCATTTT.

In nucleotides, the CDR3 is TGCGCCAGCAGCTCTCCGGGGACAGGGCTGGAGACCCAGTACTTC. The encoded protein is CASSSPGTGLETQYF. V is TRBV4-1 and J is TRBJ2-5; TRBD1 matches 9 bases. The CDR3 length is 15 residues. V lost 5 bases and J lost 5; bases outside the gene matches: 9. CDR1 MGHRA and CDR2 YSYEKL come from the germline V gene.

This clone was detected only once. V is TRBV12-5 and J is TRBJ2-5, with no clear D. Germline V gene sequence: CDR1 LGHNT, CDR2 FRNRAP. V shed 2 bases and J shed 1 base, with 5 bases lying between them. The CDR3 extends over 13 amino acids. The CDR3 nucleotides are TGTGCTAGTGGTTTGTTGGCCCAAGAGACCCAGTACTTC. The encoded protein is CASGLLAQETQYF.

This chain joins TRBV15 and TRBJ2-7, with TRBD1 matching 7 bases. The CDR3 runs to 17 residues. Germline V gives CDR1 LNHNV, CDR2 YYDKDF (reference sequence). V lost 0 bases and J lost 0; bases outside the gene matches: 8. CDR3 nucleotide sequence: TGTGCCACCAGCAGAGATCTCCGACAGGGATTCTCCTACGAGCAGTACTTC. It translates to CATSRDLRQGFSYEQYF.